Listed below are T cell receptor beta chains from one sample, sequenced in a study of shared clonotypes between healthy human individuals. TCRdb keeps only in-frame clones here, not all; method: immunoSEQ multiplex PCR. Seen here are over a million clones, around 98.5% observed once, and the top ten hold approximately 0.38%. The sample comprised naive CD4+ T cells sorted from blood. These receptors came from a man under 40 in good health. The CDR3 runs from the conserved cysteine through the conserved F or W. Fields, in order: D gene, V gene, clone size, J gene, CDR3 protein, CDR3 DNA. A D gene is named only where the DNA matches it firmly. Not all rows give a size; the values are once, few, many and, for expanded clones, a class.

-,TRBV2,-,TRBJ1-2,CASSEAESYGYTF,TGTGCCAGCAGTGAGGCAGAATCCTATGGCTACACCTTC
-,TRBV19,-,TRBJ1-1,CASSQGLGTEAFF,TGTGCCAGTAGTCAGGGGCTTGGCACTGAAGCTTTCTTT
TRBD2,TRBV18,-,TRBJ2-7,CASSPNLLWLAGGIHYEQYF,TGTGCCAGCTCACCAAATCTGCTTTGGCTAGCGGGAGGGATTCACTACGAGCAGTACTTC
TRBD2,TRBV7-6,-,TRBJ2-4,CASSSGTSSNIQYF,TGTGCCAGCAGCTCCGGGACTAGCTCAAACATTCAGTACTTC
TRBD1,TRBV2,-,TRBJ2-5,CASSKDRDQETQYF,TGTGCCAGCAGTAAAGACAGGGACCAAGAGACCCAGTACTTC
-,TRBV5-5,-,TRBJ2-7,CASSLRAIPEQYF,TGTGCCAGCAGCTTGCGCGCGATCCCCGAGCAGTACTTC
-,TRBV7-2,-,TRBJ2-3,CASSLGSGMGDTQYF,TGTGCCAGCAGCTTAGGATCAGGGATGGGAGATACGCAGTATTTT
-,TRBV7-7,-,TRBJ2-1,CASSLGTQLYNEQFF,TGTGCCAGCAGCTTAGGCACTCAGCTTTACAATGAGCAGTTCTTC
-,TRBV12-2,once,TRBJ2-1,CASRQDGTGKTRSYNEQFF,TGTGCAAGTCGCCAGGACGGGACAGGGAAGACCCGCTCCTACAATGAGCAGTTCTTC
-,TRBV5-4,-,TRBJ2-7,CASSLDLGYEQYF,TGTGCCAGCAGCTTGGACCTGGGCTACGAGCAGTACTTC
-,TRBV19,-,TRBJ1-1,CASSRGHVNTEAFF,TGTGCCAGTAGTCGAGGACACGTGAACACTGAAGCTTTCTTT
-,TRBV18,-,TRBJ1-2,CASSPIEGYGYTF,TGTGCCAGCTCACCCATAGAGGGGTATGGCTACACCTTC
-,TRBV11-2,-,TRBJ1-3,CASSRARDGTIYF,TGTGCCAGCAGCCGTGCCAGGGATGGGACCATATATTTT
-,TRBV7-2,-,TRBJ2-1,CASSRIAREQFF,TGTGCCAGCAGCCGTATCGCACGGGAGCAGTTCTTC
TRBD1,TRBV5-5,-,TRBJ2-7,CASSLGQPGYEQYF,TGTGCCAGCAGCCTGGGACAGCCAGGCTACGAGCAGTACTTC
-,TRBV4-1,-,TRBJ1-5,CASSQDGLRANQPQHF,TGCGCCAGCAGCCAAGATGGGTTGAGGGCCAATCAGCCCCAGCATTTT
TRBD2,TRBV6-1,-,TRBJ2-5,CASRASGTEETQYF,TGTGCCAGCAGAGCTAGCGGGACCGAAGAGACCCAGTACTTC
-,TRBV7-9,-,TRBJ1-1,CASSLEMTNTEAFF,TGTGCCAGCAGCTTAGAGATGACCAACACTGAAGCTTTCTTT
-,TRBV7-7,-,TRBJ2-5,CASSLARGPQETQYF,TGTGCCAGCAGCTTAGCCAGGGGACCCCAAGAGACCCAGTACTTC
-,TRBV6-5,-,TRBJ1-5,CASSYHSNQPQHF,TGTGCCAGCAGTTACCATAGCAATCAGCCCCAGCATTTT
-,TRBV7-2,-,TRBJ1-2,CASTRRGVNYGYTF,TGTGCCAGCACCCGCCGGGGGGTTAACTATGGCTACACCTTC
-,TRBV7-3,once,TRBJ2-1,CASSLITGPNEQFF,TGTGCCAGCAGCTTAATCACGGGTCCCAATGAGCAGTTCTTC
TRBD1,TRBV27,-,TRBJ2-1,CASSPGQGAHEQFF,TGTGCCAGCAGTCCGGGACAGGGGGCCCATGAGCAGTTCTTC
TRBD2,TRBV10-2,-,TRBJ2-5,CASSQLAGGIWSQETQYF,TGCGCCAGCAGTCAACTAGCGGGAGGTATTTGGTCCCAAGAGACCCAGTACTTC
-,TRBV28,-,TRBJ2-6,CASSLTGANVLTF,TGTGCCAGCAGTTTGACTGGGGCCAACGTCCTGACTTTC
TRBD2,TRBV7-7,-,TRBJ2-5,CASSSSGSGGETQYF,TGTGCTAGCAGCTCTAGCGGGAGTGGCGGGGAGACCCAGTACTTC
-,TRBV9,-,TRBJ2-7,CASSAGYEQYF,TGTGCCAGCAGCGCCGGATACGAGCAGTACTTC
TRBD1,TRBV14,once,TRBJ1-4,CASSQTWDRGLGEKLFF,TGTGCCAGCAGCCAAACGTGGGACAGGGGGCTAGGTGAAAAACTGTTTTTT
-,TRBV7-9,-,TRBJ1-5,CASSLMGAGQPQHF,TGTGCCAGCAGCTTAATGGGCGCAGGTCAGCCCCAGCATTTT
-,TRBV5-1,-,TRBJ1-2,CASSLGSSLVGYTF,TGCGCCAGCAGCTTGGGCAGCTCCCTGGTGGGCTACACCTTC
-,TRBV28,-,TRBJ2-1,CASRTLVGEQFF,TGTGCCAGCAGAACACTAGTCGGTGAGCAGTTCTTC
-,TRBV10-3,-,TRBJ2-1,CAIRGQGPTAILNEQFF,TGTGCCATCAGGGGTCAGGGGCCCACCGCAATCCTCAATGAGCAGTTCTTC
TRBD2,TRBV6-1,-,TRBJ2-2,CASTGLAGVGELFF,TGTGCCAGCACGGGACTAGCGGGAGTCGGGGAGCTGTTTTTT
-,TRBV7-2,-,TRBJ2-7,CASSLGQTTLYEQYF,TGTGCCAGCAGCTTAGGACAGACTACTCTCTACGAGCAGTACTTC
TRBD2,TRBV5-1,-,TRBJ2-7,CASSSFLAGAGVRLF,TGCGCCAGCAGCTCCTTCTTAGCGGGAGCCGGTGTTCGTCTCTTC
-,TRBV19,-,TRBJ1-2,CASSTTSGGAGYGYTF,TGTGCCAGTAGTACCACCTCCGGGGGTGCGGGCTATGGCTACACCTTC
TRBD1,TRBV15,-,TRBJ1-5,CATSRDLGQVNQPQHF,TGTGCCACCAGCAGAGATCTTGGACAGGTCAATCAGCCCCAGCATTTT
-,TRBV30,-,TRBJ2-1,CAWTAMNRKNYNEQFF,TGTGCCTGGACCGCTATGAACAGGAAGAACTACAATGAGCAGTTCTTC